This passage covers 19 T cell receptor beta chains from one sample sequenced in a study of T cell repertoires in cytomegalovirus infection. TCRdb ran MiXCR on the reads and lists one entry per CDR3 protein. This sample has approximately 500,000 distinct CDR3 sequences, with approximately 17% found just once. The sequenced sample was CD8+ T cells from PBMCs. The source of these receptors is a human donor in good health (CMV status not recorded). Some clones in this sample may be carry-over from other donors' samples.

V gene TRBV4-1 combines with J gene TRBJ2-3; 12 nucleotides line up with TRBD2. The CDR3 extends over 17 amino acids. V lost 4 bases, J lost 1 base, and 6 bases stayed unmatched. The germline gives CDR1 MGHRA, CDR2 YSYEKL. This chain's CDR3 is CASSPRLAGVGTDTQYF. CDR3 DNA: TGCGCCAGCAGCCCTAGACTAGCGGGAGTTGGCACAGATACGCAGTATTTT.

This clonotype was recorded many times. The rearrangement uses TRBV11-3 and TRBJ2-1, with 11 nucleotides matching TRBD2. The germline V gene has CDR1 SGHNT and CDR2 YENEEA. This CDR3 region has 15 residues. V trimming: 2 bases; J trimming: 6 bases; junction bases outside the gene matches: 3. CDR3 coding DNA: TGTGCCAGCAGCTTACTAGCGGGAGGAGGCAATGAGCAGTTCTTC. It translates to CASSLLAGGGNEQFF.

The table lists this clonotype with many counts. This chain uses TRBV7-6 with TRBJ1-5; the D is unclear. The CDR3 sequence is 13 residues long. The V gene lost 5 bases and the J gene lost 7 bases, with 12 bases spanning the gap. In germline, CDR1 is SGHVS, CDR2 FNYEAQ. The CDR3 protein is CASSKWSGQPQHF. CDR3 DNA: TGTGCCAGCAGCAAATGGAGTGGGCAGCCCCAGCATTTT.

This clonotype appeared a few times. This chain joins TRBV18 and TRBJ1-6; D uncertain. The CDR3 length is 17 residues. Trimming stripped 1 base from V and 8 bases from J, with 18 bases between. CDR1 KGHSH and CDR2 LQKENI come from the germline V gene. Here the CDR3 reads CASSPRRDTAPYSPLHF. The DNA for the CDR3 is TGTGCCAGCTCACCACGTCGCGACACGGCACCTTATTCACCCCTCCACTTT.

The chain uses TRBV7-3 and TRBJ2-1; 9 bases match TRBD1. CDR3 size: 15 residues. V lost 2 bases, J lost 9 bases, and 8 bases stayed unmatched. The V gene's germline CDR1 is SGHTA and CDR2 FQGTGA. Here the CDR3 DNA reads TGTGCCAGCAGCTTAGGGGGGACAGGGTATAGTGAGCAGTTCTTC. Translating it yields CASSLGGTGYSEQFF.

This clonotype has a count of ten or more. The rearrangement uses TRBV27 and TRBJ2-1; the match to TRBD1 covers 8 bases. The CDR3 extends over 15 amino acids. Germline V gene data show CDR1 as MNHEY and CDR2 as SMNVEV (reference sequence). Losses at the gene ends were 5 bases for V and 5 bases for J; bases not matched to a gene: 8. The CDR3, as DNA: TGTGCCAGCAGTCCCCGACAGGGGAAAGACAATGAGCAGTTCTTC. It encodes CASSPRQGKDNEQFF.

The J gene is TRBJ2-7, the V gene TRBV29-1; TRBD1 might be the D (6 bases). The CDR3 is 15 residues long. With 1 base removed from V and 9 bases from J, the gap between germline ends came to 22 bases. Germline V gives CDR1 SQVTM, CDR2 ANQGSEA. In DNA form, the CDR3 reads TGCAGCGTTGAAGGTCGGAGGCAGGGGAGAAACGGGCAGTACTTC. Protein product: CSVEGRRQGRNGQYF.

Concerning this clonotype itself: This may be a read error: a much more frequent sequence differs by one nucleotide. The chain carries TRBV11-2 and TRBJ2-1; either TRBD1 or TRBD2 may supply D (6 bases each). The germline V gene has CDR1 SGHAT and CDR2 FQNNGV. The CDR3 covers 16 residues. V was clipped by 5 bases and J by 4 bases, with 18 bases between them. This CDR3 is CASSPRPSGAYNEQFF. In nucleotides, the CDR3 is TGTGCCAGCAGCCCTCGTCCTTCGGGGGCTTACAATGAGCAGTTCTTC. The full variable domain, in which reference TRBV11-2 and TRBJ2-1 provide the parts outside the CDR3, is EAGVAQSPRYKIIEKRQSVAFWCNPISGHATLYWYQQILGQGPKLLIQFQNNGVVDDSQLPKDRFSAERLKGVDSTLKIQPAKLEDSAVYLCASSPRPSGAYNEQFFGPGTRLTVL.

This clonotype was observed at least ten times. The V call is TRBV7-9, the J call TRBJ1-2; tentatively, D is TRBD1 (5 bases). Germline V lookup: CDR1 SEHNR, CDR2 FQNEAQ (reference sequence). Trimming cost V 1 base and J 2 bases, with 11 bases left between them. The CDR3 loop spans 15 amino acids. The DNA of the CDR3 is TGTGCCAGCAGCTTAGGACAGACGGGGAACTATGGCTACACCTTC. Translating gives CASSLGQTGNYGYTF.

Ten or more counts support this clonotype. This chain connects TRBV7-9 to TRBJ2-2, with 8 nucleotides matching TRBD2. Germline lookup yields CDR1 SEHNR and CDR2 FQNEAQ (reference sequence). The CDR3 runs 16 residues. The trim removed 5 bases at V and 6 bases at J, leaving 11 bases unmatched. The CDR3 loop reads CASSEPDKRGPGELFF. CDR3 in DNA: TGTGCCAGCAGCGAGCCGGACAAGCGGGGGCCCGGGGAGCTGTTTTTT.

This clonotype was observed at least ten times. The chain recombines TRBV11-2 with TRBJ2-1; D remains unclear. Trimming stripped 2 bases from V and 10 bases from J, with 9 bases between. The CDR3 runs 12 residues. Looked up from germline, CDR1 is SGHAT and CDR2 is FQNNGV. The CDR3 region has the DNA TGTGCCAGCAGCTTATCGCTGGGGGAGCAGTTCTTC. Residues: CASSLSLGEQFF. The full variable domain, rest sourced from reference TRBV11-2 and TRBJ2-1, is EAGVAQSPRYKIIEKRQSVAFWCNPISGHATLYWYQQILGQGPKLLIQFQNNGVVDDSQLPKDRFSAERLKGVDSTLKIQPAKLEDSAVYLCASSLSLGEQFFGPGTRLTVL.

The V call is TRBV5-1, the J call TRBJ2-1, with a weak D call TRBD1 (6 bases). The germline CDR1 and CDR2 sequences are SGHRS and YFSETQ. The CDR3 spans 13 residues. V lost 4 bases and J 8 bases, leaving 13 bases between the germline ends. In DNA, the CDR3 is TGCGCCAGCAGCCATTCGACAGGCGATGAGCAGTTCTTC. Residues: CASSHSTGDEQFF.

This clonotype showed up many times. The chain uses TRBV6-1 and TRBJ2-3, with D possibly matching TRBD2 (5 bases). V gave up 6 bases and J gave up 0 bases, with 16 bases separating them. CDR3 length: 16 amino acids. Germline V gives CDR1 MNHNS, CDR2 SASEGT. CDR3 region: CASSSRAATSTDTQYF. CDR3 DNA sequence: TGTGCCAGCAGCTCAAGAGCGGCAACTAGCACAGATACGCAGTATTTT.

This clonotype was recorded many times. V and J are TRBV7-6 and TRBJ1-1, with 10 bases that match TRBD1. The germline V gene encodes CDR1 SGHVS and CDR2 FNYEAQ. The ends lost 5 bases at V and 3 bases at J; junction bases unmatched: 6. The CDR3 extends over 15 amino acids. The CDR3 region is CASSPDRGPDTEAFF. The CDR3 DNA reads TGTGCCAGCAGCCCCGACAGGGGGCCGGACACTGAAGCTTTCTTT.

This clonotype has just a few counts. The chain has TRBV10-3 and TRBJ2-7; D may be TRBD1 (5 bases). V gave up 0 bases and J gave up 9 bases, with 9 bases separating them. The CDR3 runs 12 residues. Per germline, CDR1 ENHRY and CDR2 SYGVKD. The CDR3 region is CAISESTAWQYF. The CDR3, as DNA: TGTGCCATCAGTGAGTCGACAGCTTGGCAGTACTTC.

There are a few counts of this clonotype. The chain joins TRBV19 to TRBJ2-2; TRBD1 agrees at 7 bases. V was pared by 4 bases and J by 0 bases, with 14 bases of the junction left unmatched. CDR3 length: 19 amino acids. The germline V gene encodes CDR1 LNHDA and CDR2 SQIVND (reference sequence). The CDR3 DNA is TGTGCCAGTAGTAGTACAGGGTCGGGACAGATTTCGAACACCGGGGAGCTGTTTTTT. Translated: CASSSTGSGQISNTGELFF.

This clonotype was observed a handful of times. The chain has TRBV12-3 or TRBV12-4 and TRBJ2-3; D possibly corresponds to TRBD2 (5 bases). The CDR3 contains 16 residues. Trimming cost V 3 bases and J 0 bases, with 13 bases left between them. CDR3 coding DNA: TGTGCCAGCAGTTTTTCTTGGACTCCAAGCACAGATACGCAGTATTTT. Encoded protein: CASSFSWTPSTDTQYF.

Ten or more counts support this clonotype. This sequence joins TRBV7-9 and TRBJ1-2; a possible D gene is TRBD1 (6 bases). The germline V gene encodes CDR1 SEHNR and CDR2 FQNEAQ (reference sequence). V was shortened by 3 bases and J by 3 bases, with 8 bases between the two germline ends. The CDR3 runs to 13 residues. This CDR3 reads CASSFGTHYGYTF. The CDR3 DNA reads as TGTGCCAGCAGCTTCGGGACACACTATGGCTACACCTTC.

At least ten counts were recorded for this clonotype. The V gene is TRBV12-3 or TRBV12-4, the J gene TRBJ2-5; 9 nucleotides agree with TRBD2. The CDR3 length is 17 residues. With 2 bases clipped from V and 1 base from J, the junction kept 8 bases outside the gene matches. The CDR3 bases are TGTGCCAGCAGTTTAAGTAGCGGGGGAATCATCCAAGAGACCCAGTACTTC. It specifies CASSLSSGGIIQETQYF.